The TCR beta chain described here comes from a study of shared clonotypes between healthy human individuals. The germline gives CDR1 LGHNA, CDR2 YNFKEQ. CDR3 length: 17 residues. V lost 0 bases and J 7 bases, leaving 19 bases between the germline ends. In the CD4+ fraction, cells were divided into CD45RA+ naive and CD45RA-negative memory subsets. This clone came up a few times. Clones were sequenced by immunoSEQ multiplex PCR, and TCRdb holds only the in-frame ones, with some missing. The sample consists of 850,000 to 1,200,000 clones, roughly 80% of them appearing once. This chain links TRBV4-2 with TRBJ1-5, with a weak D call TRBD1 (5 bases). The sequence was obtained from a man between 18 and 35 years old in good health. The source material was memory CD4+ T cells sorted from blood. As to subset: CD45RA-negative fraction. As DNA, the CDR3 is TGTGCCAGCAGCCAAGATGATGGGACGGGGCGCGCGCAGCCCCAGCATTTT. Its protein is CASSQDDGTGRAQPQHF.